The source of this TCR beta chain is a study of siplizumab effects on memory and regulatory T cells. In the case of this clone: Its specificity is unknown.

This table comes from immunoSEQ multiplex PCR, and its TCRdb copy is limited to in-frame clones, with some not included. The table shows around 100,000 clones, with less than 95% occurring only once. Per the germline V gene, CDR1 is LGHNA and CDR2 is YNFKEQ. This CDR3 contains 15 residues. V lost 0 bases to trimming and J lost 0 bases; unmatched junction nucleotides: 2. Study-level points and caveats: Controls showed an average of roughly 30% Treg-derived mappable alloreactive CD4+ clones, while siplizumab showed nearly 70%.

Input material: non-Treg CD4+ T cells sorted from blood. This receptor was taken from a human donor in good health. This chain uses TRBV4-2 with TRBJ2-7; 7 positions agree with TRBD1. The CDR3: CASSQDRDSSYEQYF. DNA for the CDR3: TGTGCCAGCAGCCAAGACCGGGACAGCTCCTACGAGCAGTACTTC.